This T cell receptor (beta chain) was identified during a study of shared clonotypes between healthy human individuals. Study conclusions and caveats: Naive subsets generally had larger estimated richness than memory subsets.

Using immunoSEQ multiplex PCR, the repertoire was profiled, and TCRdb retains in-frame clones only, with some absent. Seen here are millions of clones, about 92% observed once, and the top ten hold 0.3% to 0.4%. The CDR3 has 17 residues. Germline V gene data show CDR1 as MDHEN and CDR2 as SYDVKM. The ends lost 2 bases at V and 2 bases at J; junction bases unmatched: 11. Note on this clone: Its specificity is not known.

Sequenced sample: naive CD4+ T cells from PBMCs. Subset meaning: CD45RA+ positively selected. The chain recombines TRBV28 with TRBJ2-5; 7 bases fit TRBD1. The source of this sequence is a man aged 18-30 years in good health. Some clones in this sample may be carry-over from other donors' samples. CDR3 amino acids: CASSLAWSRTGQETQYF. CDR3 DNA sequence: TGTGCCAGCAGTTTAGCCTGGTCCCGGACAGGACAAGAGACCCAGTACTTC. Full variable domain (missing parts from reference TRBV28 and TRBJ2-5): DVKVTQSSRYLVKRTGEKVFLECVQDMDHENMFWYRQDPGLGLRLIYFSYDVKMKEKGDIPEGYSVSREKKERFSLILESASTNQTSMYLCASSLAWSRTGQETQYFGPGTRLLVL.